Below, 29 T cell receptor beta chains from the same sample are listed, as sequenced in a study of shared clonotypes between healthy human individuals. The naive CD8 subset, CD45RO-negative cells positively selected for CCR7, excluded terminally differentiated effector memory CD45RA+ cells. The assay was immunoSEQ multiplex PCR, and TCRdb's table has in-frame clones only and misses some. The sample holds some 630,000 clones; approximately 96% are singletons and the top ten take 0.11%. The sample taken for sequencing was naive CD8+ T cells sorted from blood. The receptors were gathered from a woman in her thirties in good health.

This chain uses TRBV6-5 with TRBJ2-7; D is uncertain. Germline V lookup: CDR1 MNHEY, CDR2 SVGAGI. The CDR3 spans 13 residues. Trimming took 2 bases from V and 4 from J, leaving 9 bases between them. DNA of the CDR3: TGTGCCAGCAGTTACCTACAGAGATACGAGCAGTACTTC. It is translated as CASSYLQRYEQYF.

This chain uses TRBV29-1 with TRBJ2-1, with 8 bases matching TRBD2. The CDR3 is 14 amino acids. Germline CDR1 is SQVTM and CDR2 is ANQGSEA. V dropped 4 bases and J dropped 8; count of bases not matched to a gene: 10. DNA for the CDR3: TGCAGCGTTGCCCCAGCGGGAGTGGGGGATGAGCAGTTCTTC. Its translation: CSVAPAGVGDEQFF.

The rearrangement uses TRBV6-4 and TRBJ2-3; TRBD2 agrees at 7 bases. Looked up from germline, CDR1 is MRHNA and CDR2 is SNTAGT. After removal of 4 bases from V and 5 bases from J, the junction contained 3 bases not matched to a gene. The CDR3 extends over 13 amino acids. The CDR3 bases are TGTGCCAGCAGTGGGGCGGGAGTAGATACGCAGTATTTT. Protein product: CASSGAGVDTQYF.

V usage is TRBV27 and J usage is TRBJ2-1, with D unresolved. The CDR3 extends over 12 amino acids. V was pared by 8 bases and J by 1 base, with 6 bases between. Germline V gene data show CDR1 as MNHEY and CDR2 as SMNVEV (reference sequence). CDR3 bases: TGTGCCAGCGGTTGGTCCTACAATGAGCAGTTCTTC. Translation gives CASGWSYNEQFF.

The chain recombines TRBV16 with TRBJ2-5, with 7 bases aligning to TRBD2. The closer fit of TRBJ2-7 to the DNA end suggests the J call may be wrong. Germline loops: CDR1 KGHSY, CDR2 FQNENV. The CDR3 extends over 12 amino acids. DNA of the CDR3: TGTGCCAGCAAGTTGGGGGGGAACGAGCAGTACTTC. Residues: CASKLGGNEQYF.

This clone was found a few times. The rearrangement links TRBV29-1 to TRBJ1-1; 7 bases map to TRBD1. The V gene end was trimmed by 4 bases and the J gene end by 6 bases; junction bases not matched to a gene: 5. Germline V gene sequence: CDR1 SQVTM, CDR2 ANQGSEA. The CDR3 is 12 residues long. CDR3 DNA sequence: TGCAGCGTTGGGGACAGCCTTCCTGAAGCTTTCTTT. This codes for CSVGDSLPEAFF.

CDR3 bases: TGTGCCAGCAGTTTAATCCGGCCCACTGAAGCTTTCTTT. Translating it yields CASSLIRPTEAFF. The V and J genes are TRBV28 and TRBJ1-1; the D is unclear. With 2 bases removed from V and 4 bases from J, the gap between germline ends came to 8 bases. CDR1 and CDR2 (germline): MDHEN, SYDVKM. The CDR3 is 13 amino acids. The complete variable domain, with remaining parts taken from reference TRBV28 and TRBJ1-1, reads DVKVTQSSRYLVKRTGEKVFLECVQDMDHENMFWYRQDPGLGLRLIYFSYDVKMKEKGDIPEGYSVSREKKERFSLILESASTNQTSMYLCASSLIRPTEAFFGQGTRLTVV.

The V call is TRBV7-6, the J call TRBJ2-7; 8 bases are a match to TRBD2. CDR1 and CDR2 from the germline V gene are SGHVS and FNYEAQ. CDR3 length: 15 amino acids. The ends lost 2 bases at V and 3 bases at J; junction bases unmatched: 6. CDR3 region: CASSLIGTSVYEQYF. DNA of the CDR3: TGTGCCAGCAGCTTAATCGGGACTAGTGTCTACGAGCAGTACTTC.

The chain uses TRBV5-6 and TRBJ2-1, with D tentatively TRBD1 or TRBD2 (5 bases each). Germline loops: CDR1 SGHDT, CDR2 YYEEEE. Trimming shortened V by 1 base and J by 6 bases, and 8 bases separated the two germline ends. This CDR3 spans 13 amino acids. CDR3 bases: TGTGCCAGCAGCTTGACAGGAGGCAATGAGCAGTTCTTC. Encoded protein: CASSLTGGNEQFF.

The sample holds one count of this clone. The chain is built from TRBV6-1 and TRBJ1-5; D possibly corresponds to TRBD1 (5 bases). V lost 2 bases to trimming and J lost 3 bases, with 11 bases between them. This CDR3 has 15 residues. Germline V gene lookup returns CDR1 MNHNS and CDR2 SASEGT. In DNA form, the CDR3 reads TGTGCCAGCAGTGAATTGGGGGTTAACAATCAGCCCCAGCATTTT. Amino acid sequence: CASSELGVNNQPQHF.

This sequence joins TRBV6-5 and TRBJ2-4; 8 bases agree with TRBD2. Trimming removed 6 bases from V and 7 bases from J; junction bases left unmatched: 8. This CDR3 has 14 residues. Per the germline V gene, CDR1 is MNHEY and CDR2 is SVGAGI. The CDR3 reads CASSPGLGLNIQYF. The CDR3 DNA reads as TGTGCCAGCAGCCCGGGACTAGGGTTGAACATTCAGTACTTC.

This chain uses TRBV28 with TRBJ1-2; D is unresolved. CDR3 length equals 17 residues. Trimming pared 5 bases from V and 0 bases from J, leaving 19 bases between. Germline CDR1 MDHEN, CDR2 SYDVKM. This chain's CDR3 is CASSASYRDRTNYGYTF. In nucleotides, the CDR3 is TGTGCCAGCAGTGCCAGTTACAGAGACCGAACTAACTATGGCTACACCTTC.

CDR3 sequence reads: CASSEGLAGTTDTQYF. The CDR3, as DNA: TGTGCCAGCAGTGAGGGGCTAGCGGGGACGACAGATACGCAGTATTTT. V is TRBV7-9 and J is TRBJ2-3; 9 bases fit TRBD2. Per germline, CDR1 SEHNR and CDR2 FQNEAQ (reference sequence). This CDR3 spans 16 amino acids. Trimming at V came to 6 bases and at J to 3 bases, leaving 10 bases not matched to a gene.

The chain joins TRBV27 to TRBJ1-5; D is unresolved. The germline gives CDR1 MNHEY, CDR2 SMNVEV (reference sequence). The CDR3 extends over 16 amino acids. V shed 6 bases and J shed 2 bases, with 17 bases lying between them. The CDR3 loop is CASSPIRGEGNQPQHF. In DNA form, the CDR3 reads TGTGCCAGCAGCCCTATCCGGGGAGAGGGCAATCAGCCCCAGCATTTT.

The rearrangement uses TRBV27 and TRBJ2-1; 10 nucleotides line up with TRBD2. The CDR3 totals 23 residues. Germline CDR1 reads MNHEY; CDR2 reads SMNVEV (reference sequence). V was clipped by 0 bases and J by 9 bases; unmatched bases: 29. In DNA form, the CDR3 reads TGTGCCAGCAGTTTATCTGCTAGAGCCTCGCCCATGGTAGGTCTAGCGGGAGTTGGTGAGCAGTTCTTC. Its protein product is CASSLSARASPMVGLAGVGEQFF.

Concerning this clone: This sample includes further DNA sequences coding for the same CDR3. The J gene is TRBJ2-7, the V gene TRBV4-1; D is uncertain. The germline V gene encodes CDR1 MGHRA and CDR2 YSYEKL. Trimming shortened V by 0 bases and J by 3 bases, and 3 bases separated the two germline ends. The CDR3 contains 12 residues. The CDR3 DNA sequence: TGCGCCAGCAGCCAAGATGGCTACGAGCAGTACTTC. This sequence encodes CASSQDGYEQYF.

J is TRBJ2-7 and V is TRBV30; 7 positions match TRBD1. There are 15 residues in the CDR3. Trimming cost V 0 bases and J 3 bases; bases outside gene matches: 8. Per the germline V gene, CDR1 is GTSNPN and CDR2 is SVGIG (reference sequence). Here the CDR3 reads CAWSVGTVSFYEQYF. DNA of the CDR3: TGTGCCTGGAGTGTAGGGACAGTAAGTTTCTACGAGCAGTACTTC.

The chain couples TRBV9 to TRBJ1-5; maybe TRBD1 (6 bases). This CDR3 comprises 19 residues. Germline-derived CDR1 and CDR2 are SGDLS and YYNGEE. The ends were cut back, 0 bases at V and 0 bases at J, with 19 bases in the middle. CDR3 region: CASSVARGARSYSNQPQHF. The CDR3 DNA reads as TGTGCCAGCAGCGTAGCAAGGGGGGCCAGGAGTTATAGCAATCAGCCCCAGCATTTT.

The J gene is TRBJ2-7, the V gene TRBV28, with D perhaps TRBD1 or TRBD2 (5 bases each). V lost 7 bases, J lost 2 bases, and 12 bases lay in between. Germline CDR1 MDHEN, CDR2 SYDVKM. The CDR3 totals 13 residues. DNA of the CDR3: TGTGCCAGCACCACCGGGACGCCCTACGAGCAGTACTTC. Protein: CASTTGTPYEQYF.

CDR3 in DNA: TGCGCCAGCAGCACAAGACTAGCGGGAGGGCCGAGAGAAGAGCAGTACTTC. Translating gives CASSTRLAGGPREEQYF. This rearrangement joins TRBV5-1 to TRBJ2-7; 14 nucleotides line up with TRBD2. CDR1 is SGHRS and CDR2 is YFSETQ in the germline V gene. V lost 4 bases to trimming and J lost 7 bases; unmatched junction nucleotides: 13. There are 17 residues in the CDR3.

CDR3 DNA sequence: TGTGCCAGCAGCTTATTGATAAACCCAACCGGTAGAGGGGCCAACGTCCTGACTTTC. It yields the protein CASSLLINPTGRGANVLTF. The chain is built from TRBV13 and TRBJ2-6, with D uncertain. Between the trimmed V and J ends, which lost 2 bases and 4 bases, there was a span of 21 bases. In germline, CDR1 is PRHDT, CDR2 FYEKMQ (reference sequence). The CDR3 has 19 amino acids.

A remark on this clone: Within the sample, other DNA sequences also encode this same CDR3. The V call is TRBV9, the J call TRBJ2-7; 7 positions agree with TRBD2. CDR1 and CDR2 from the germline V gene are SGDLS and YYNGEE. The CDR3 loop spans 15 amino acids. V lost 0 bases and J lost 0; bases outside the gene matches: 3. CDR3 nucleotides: TGTGCCAGCAGCGTAGACGGCGGGAGCTCCTACGAGCAGTACTTC. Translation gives CASSVDGGSSYEQYF.

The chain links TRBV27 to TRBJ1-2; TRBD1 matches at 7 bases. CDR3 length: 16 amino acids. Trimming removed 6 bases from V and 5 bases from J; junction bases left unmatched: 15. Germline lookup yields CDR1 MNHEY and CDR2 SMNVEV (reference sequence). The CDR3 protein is CASRSRAGGDHYGYTF. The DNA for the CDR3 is TGTGCCAGCAGATCACGTGCAGGGGGAGACCATTATGGCTACACCTTC.

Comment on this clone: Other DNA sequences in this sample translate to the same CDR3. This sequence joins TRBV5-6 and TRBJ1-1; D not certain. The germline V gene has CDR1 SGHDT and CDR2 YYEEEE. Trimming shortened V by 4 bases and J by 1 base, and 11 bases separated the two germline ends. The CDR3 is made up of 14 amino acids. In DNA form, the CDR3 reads TGTGCCAGCAGCCCTCAGACGGGGAACACTGAAGCTTTCTTT. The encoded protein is CASSPQTGNTEAFF.

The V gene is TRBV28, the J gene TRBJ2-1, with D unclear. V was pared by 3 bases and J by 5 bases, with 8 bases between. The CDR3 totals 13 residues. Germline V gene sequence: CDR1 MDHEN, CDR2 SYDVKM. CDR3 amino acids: CASSLFSHNEQFF. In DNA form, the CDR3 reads TGTGCCAGCAGTTTGTTTTCCCACAATGAGCAGTTCTTC.

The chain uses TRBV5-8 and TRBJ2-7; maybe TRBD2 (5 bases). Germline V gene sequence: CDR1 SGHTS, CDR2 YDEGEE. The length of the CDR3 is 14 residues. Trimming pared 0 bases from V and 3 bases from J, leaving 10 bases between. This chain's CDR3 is CASSLAGIYYEQYF. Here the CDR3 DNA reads TGTGCCAGCAGCTTGGCCGGGATATACTACGAGCAGTACTTC.

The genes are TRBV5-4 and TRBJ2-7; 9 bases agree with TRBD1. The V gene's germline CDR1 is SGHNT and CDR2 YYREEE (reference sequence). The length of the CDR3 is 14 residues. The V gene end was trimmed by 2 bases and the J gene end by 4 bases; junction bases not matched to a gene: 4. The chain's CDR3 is CASSFGTGTYEQYF. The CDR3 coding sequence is TGTGCCAGCAGCTTCGGGACAGGGACTTACGAGCAGTACTTC.

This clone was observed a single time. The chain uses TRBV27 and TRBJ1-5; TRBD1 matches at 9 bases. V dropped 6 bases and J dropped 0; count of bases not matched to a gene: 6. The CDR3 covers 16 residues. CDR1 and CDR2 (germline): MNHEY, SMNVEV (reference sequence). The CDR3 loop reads CASSQGQGTSNQPQHF. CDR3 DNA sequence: TGTGCCAGCAGCCAGGGACAGGGCACTAGCAATCAGCCCCAGCATTTT.

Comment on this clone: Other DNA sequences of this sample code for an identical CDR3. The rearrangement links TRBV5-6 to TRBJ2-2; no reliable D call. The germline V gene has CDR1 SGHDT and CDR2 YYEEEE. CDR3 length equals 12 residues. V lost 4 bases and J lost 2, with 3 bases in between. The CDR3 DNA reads TGTGCCAGCAGCCTTAACACCGGGGAGCTGTTTTTT. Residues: CASSLNTGELFF.